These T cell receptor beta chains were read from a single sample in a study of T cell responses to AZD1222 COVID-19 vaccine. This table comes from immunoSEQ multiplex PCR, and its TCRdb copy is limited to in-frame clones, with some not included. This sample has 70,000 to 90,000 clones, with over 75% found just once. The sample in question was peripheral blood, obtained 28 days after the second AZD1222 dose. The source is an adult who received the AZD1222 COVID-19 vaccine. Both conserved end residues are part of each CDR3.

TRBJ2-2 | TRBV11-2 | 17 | CASSLGLAGGSTGELFF
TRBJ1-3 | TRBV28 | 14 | CASNKDRAGNTIYF
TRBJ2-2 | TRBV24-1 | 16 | CATSDSRRGQSGELFF
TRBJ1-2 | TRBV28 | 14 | CASSFNRDSYGYTF
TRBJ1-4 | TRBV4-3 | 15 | CASSREGGTGQKLFF
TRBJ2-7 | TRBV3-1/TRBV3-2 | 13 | CASSPTRDREQYF
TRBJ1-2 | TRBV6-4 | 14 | CASSDGDKGYGYTF
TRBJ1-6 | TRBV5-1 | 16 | CASSLVTGRNPTPLHF
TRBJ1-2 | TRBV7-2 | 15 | CASSPKVGSNYGYTF
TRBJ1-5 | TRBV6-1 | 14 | CASSDREGNQPQHF
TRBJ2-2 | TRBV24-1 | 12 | CAAKGATGELFF
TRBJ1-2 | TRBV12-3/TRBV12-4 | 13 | CASSGRDNYGYTF
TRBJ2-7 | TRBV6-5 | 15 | CASSPISSTGYEQYF
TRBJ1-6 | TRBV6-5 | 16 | CASSYRESSYNSPLHF
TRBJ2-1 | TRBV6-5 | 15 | CASSYSREGYNEQFF
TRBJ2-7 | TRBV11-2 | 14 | CASSFDRVRNKQYF
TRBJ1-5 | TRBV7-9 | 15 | CASSPKGSGNQPQHF
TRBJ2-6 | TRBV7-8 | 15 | CASSPGNAGANVLTF
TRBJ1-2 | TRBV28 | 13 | CASSLTGTYGYTF
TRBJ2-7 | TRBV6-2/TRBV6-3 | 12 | CASSRGLAEQYF
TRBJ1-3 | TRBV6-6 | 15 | CASSSSDRGGNTIYF
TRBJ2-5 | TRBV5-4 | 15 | CASSSPTSLQETQYF
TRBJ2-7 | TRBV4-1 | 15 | CASSQDRTAWGEQYF
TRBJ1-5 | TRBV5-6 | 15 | CASSLLTGPNQPQHF
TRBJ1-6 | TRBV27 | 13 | CVTRRDWKSPLHF
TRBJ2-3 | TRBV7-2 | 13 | CASSFPGADTQYF
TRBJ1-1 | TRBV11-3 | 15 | CASSLTGTGWTEAFF
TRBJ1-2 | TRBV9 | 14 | CASRGTGEVYGYTF
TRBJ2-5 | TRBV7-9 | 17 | CASSLLPGPSRWETQYF
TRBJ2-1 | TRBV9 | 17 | CASSGTGSPRMVNEQFF
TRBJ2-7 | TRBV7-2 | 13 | CASSLEGTYEQYF
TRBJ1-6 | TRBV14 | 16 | CASSQADRAADSPLHF
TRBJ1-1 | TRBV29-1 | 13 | CSVDDRAQPAAFF
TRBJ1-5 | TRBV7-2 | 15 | CASSLNRGNNQPQHF
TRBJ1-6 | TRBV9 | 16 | CASSVDPRIGDSPLHF
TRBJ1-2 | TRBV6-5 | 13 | CASRTGQYDGYTF
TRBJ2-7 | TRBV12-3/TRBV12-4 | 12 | CASSFVSDEQYF
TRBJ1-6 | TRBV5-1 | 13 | CASSTDRFHPLHF
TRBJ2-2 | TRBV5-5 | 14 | CASSLGGVTGELFF
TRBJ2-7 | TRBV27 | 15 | CASRPRQGGSYEQYF
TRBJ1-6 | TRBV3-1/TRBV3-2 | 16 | CASSQVGTVNNSPLHF
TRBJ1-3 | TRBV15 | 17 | CATSRVGGASSGNTIYF
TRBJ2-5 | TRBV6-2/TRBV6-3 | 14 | CASSYVALKETQYF
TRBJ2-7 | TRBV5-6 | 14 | CASSLGQGVIRKYF
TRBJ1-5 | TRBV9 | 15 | CASSVGWGSNQPQHF
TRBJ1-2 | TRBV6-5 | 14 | CASSSVTGFYGYTF
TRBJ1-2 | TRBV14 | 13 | CASSTDRGYGYTF
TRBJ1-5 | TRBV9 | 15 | CASSVSGTVNQPQHF
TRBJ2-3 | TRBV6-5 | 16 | CASSYMGSSSTDTQYF
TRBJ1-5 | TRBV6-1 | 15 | CASSEARRTSQPQHF
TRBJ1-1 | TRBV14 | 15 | CASSQVSGGVPEAFF
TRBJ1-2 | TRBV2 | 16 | CASRTTGTGNNYGYTF
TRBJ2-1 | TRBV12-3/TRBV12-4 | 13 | CASTLGQGHEQFF
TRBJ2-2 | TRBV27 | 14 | CASSLDRFTGELFF
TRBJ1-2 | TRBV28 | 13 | CASSWGQGYGYTF